Following are 4 T cell receptor beta chains from one sample sequenced in a study of T cells in women clearing cervical HPV infection. The data were produced by immunoSEQ multiplex PCR, yet TCRdb's version contains in-frame clones alone and is incomplete. The sample has some 30,000 clones; the top ten hold about 7.7%. Sequenced sample: blood buffy coat. The receptors here all came from a woman aged 18 to 75 with a cervical HPV16 infection that either progressed to CIN3+ or cleared (not recorded which).

To note about this clone: The read gets to within 3 residues of the CDR3 end, and the germline J gene fills in the rest. The V and J genes are TRBV18 and TRBJ1-1; tentative D call: TRBD1 (5 bases). The V gene lost 2 bases and the J gene lost 1 base, with 5 bases spanning the gap. CDR1 KGHSH and CDR2 LQKENI come from the germline V gene. The CDR3 has 13 amino acids. The CDR3 protein is CASSPGANTEAFF. CDR3 DNA, as far as it was read: TGTGCCAGCTCACCAGGGGCGAACACTGAA.

Of note for this clone: With the read ending 3 residues before the CDR3 end, the germline J gene is used to fill in that end. V and J are TRBV6-2 or TRBV6-3 and TRBJ2-3; TRBD2 matches at 12 bases. There are 16 residues in the CDR3. Germline V gives CDR1 MNHEY, CDR2 SVGEGT. The V segment lost 0 bases and the J segment 4 bases; nucleotides outside the gene matches: 2. CDR3 DNA (partial): TGTGCCAGCAGTTACTCGACTAGCGGGGGACCAGATACG. As protein: CASSYSTSGGPDT. The entire CDR3 reads CASSYSTSGGPDTQYF.

In regard to this clone: The read halts 3 residues ahead of the CDR3 end, with the missing end drawn from the germline J gene. The chain links TRBV18 to TRBJ2-1, with D possibly matching TRBD2 (5 bases). The CDR3 totals 13 residues. Per the germline V gene, CDR1 is KGHSH and CDR2 is LQKENI. V was cut by 0 bases and J by 6 bases, with 6 bases left in between. The part of the CDR3 DNA that was read is TGTGCCAGCTCACCACCCGCGGGCAATGAG. This sequence encodes CASSPPAGNE. The CDR3 in full is CASSPPAGNEQFF.

In the case of this clone: The CDR3 is cut off 3 residues early in the read; its end comes from the germline J gene. V is TRBV2 and J is TRBJ1-5; 7 nucleotides agree with TRBD1. J lost 5 bases, V lost 7 bases, and 5 bases had no gene match. Germline V gene lookup returns CDR1 SNHLY and CDR2 FYNNEI. CDR3 length: 13 residues. CDR3 amino acids: CASIVDRDQPQHF. CDR3 bases read: TGTGCCAGCATCGTTGACAGGGATCAGCCC.